One sample yielded the 16 T cell receptor beta chains listed below, sequenced in a study of control samples from healthy donors and cancer patients. Measured with immunoSEQ multiplex PCR; TCRdb has only the in-frame clones, and not every one. Here the sample spans around 80,000 clones, about 88% being singletons. Sample: blood. The source of these receptors is a woman in her forties or fifties in good health.

The rearrangement uses TRBV6-5 and TRBJ1-5; the D is unclear. CDR1 MNHEY and CDR2 SVGAGI come from the germline V gene. This CDR3 spans 13 amino acids. Trimming stripped 8 bases from V and 6 bases from J, with 14 bases between. The CDR3 DNA is TGTGCCAGCTCAGGAGGGCGCCGTCAGCCCCAGCATTTT. Translating it yields CASSGGRRQPQHF.

This chain uses TRBV29-1 with TRBJ1-1, with no clear D. The germline V gene encodes CDR1 SQVTM and CDR2 ANQGSEA. The CDR3 spans 14 residues. The ends were cut back, 4 bases at V and 4 bases at J, with 16 bases in the middle. The CDR3 region is CSVVFREHTTEAFF. The CDR3 DNA follows: TGCAGCGTTGTTTTTCGGGAGCACACCACTGAAGCTTTCTTT. Full variable domain (missing parts from reference TRBV29-1 and TRBJ1-1): SAVISQKPSRDICQRGTSLTIQCQVDSQVTMMFWYRQQPGQSLTLIATANQGSEATYESGFVIDKFPISRPNLTFSTLTVSNMSPEDSSIYLCSVVFREHTTEAFFGQGTRLTVV.

This chain connects TRBV2 to TRBJ2-7, with a weak D call TRBD1 (6 bases). CDR3 length: 14 amino acids. V was clipped by 6 bases and J by 6 bases, with 18 bases between them. Germline V gene sequence: CDR1 SNHLY, CDR2 FYNNEI. The DNA for the CDR3 is TGTGCCAGCAGAAAACAGGGCACGGGTAGCGAGCAGTACTTC. It encodes CASRKQGTGSEQYF.

The V and J genes are TRBV7-5 and TRBJ2-1. TRBV7-5 is a pseudogene. The CDR3 has 13 residues. The CDR3 nucleotides are TGTGCCAGAGGTAAGACGGATTACAATGAGCAGTTCTTC. Protein product: CARGKTDYNEQFF.

The genes are TRBV11-2 and TRBJ2-6, with 7 bases identical to TRBD1. With V trimmed by 5 bases and J by 2 bases, 3 bases remained unmatched. Germline V lookup: CDR1 SGHAT, CDR2 FQNNGV. The CDR3 runs 15 residues. The CDR3 loop is CASSPGTAGANVLTF. In DNA form, the CDR3 reads TGTGCCAGCAGCCCGGGGACAGCTGGGGCCAACGTCCTGACTTTC.

The V call is TRBV6-5, the J call TRBJ2-5; no reliable D call. The CDR3 spans 15 residues. Trimming took off 6 bases at V and 5 bases at J, with 19 bases between the two ends. Looked up from germline, CDR1 is MNHEY and CDR2 is SVGAGI. CDR3 amino acids: CASRTNAVTWETQYF. The CDR3 nucleotides are TGTGCCAGCAGAACTAATGCTGTGACCTGGGAGACCCAGTACTTC.

V usage is TRBV5-1 and J usage is TRBJ1-2, with D possibly matching TRBD1 (5 bases). Germline CDR1 reads SGHRS; CDR2 reads YFSETQ. V was trimmed by 2 bases and J by 5 bases, leaving 7 bases between them. The CDR3 is 12 residues long. This CDR3 reads CASSFSGYGYTF. DNA for the CDR3: TGCGCCAGCAGCTTTTCAGGGTATGGCTACACCTTC.

The rearrangement links TRBV6-5 to TRBJ2-2; 7 nucleotides align to TRBD1. The CDR3 is made up of 15 amino acids. V lost 4 bases and J lost 4; bases outside the gene matches: 6. Germline CDR1 and CDR2: MNHEY and SVGAGI. The DNA of the CDR3 is TGTGCCAGCAGTTTGACAGGGTCAAGCACCGGGGAGCTGTTTTTT. It codes for CASSLTGSSTGELFF.

This chain connects TRBV7-9 to TRBJ1-2; D remains ambiguous. Looked up from germline, CDR1 is SEHNR and CDR2 is FQNEAQ (reference sequence). The CDR3 is 14 amino acids. The ends were cut back, 5 bases at V and 2 bases at J, with 12 bases in the middle. The CDR3 DNA sequence: TGTGCCAGCAGCCCTAAAACTTTAAACTATGGCTACACCTTC. It yields the protein CASSPKTLNYGYTF.

V is TRBV28 and J is TRBJ1-2, with D unresolved. Germline V gene data show CDR1 as MDHEN and CDR2 as SYDVKM. V shed 3 bases and J shed 5 bases, with 7 bases lying between them. The CDR3 has 12 amino acids. The CDR3 region has the DNA TGTGCCAGCAGTTTTACCACATATGGCTACACCTTC. Translated: CASSFTTYGYTF.

The chain employs TRBV18 and TRBJ1-1; 8 nucleotides agree with TRBD1. The CDR3 is made up of 18 amino acids. The V gene's germline CDR1 is KGHSH and CDR2 LQKENI. V lost 5 bases and J lost 0; bases outside the gene matches: 14. CDR3: CASSAFTGRGPLNTEAFF. Written as DNA, the CDR3 is TGTGCCAGCTCAGCTTTTACGGGCAGGGGGCCATTGAACACTGAAGCTTTCTTT.

The chain uses TRBV5-8 and TRBJ1-6, with unresolved D. The CDR3 is 13 amino acids. The germline gives CDR1 SGHTS, CDR2 YDEGEE. The V and J ends lost 0 bases and 6 bases respectively, with 4 bases between them. The CDR3 sequence is CASSLDGNSPLHF. CDR3 coding DNA: TGTGCCAGCAGCTTGGACGGTAATTCACCCCTCCACTTT. Full variable domain (outside the CDR3, taken from reference TRBV5-8 and TRBJ1-6): EAGVTQSPTHLIKTRGQQATLRCSPISGHTSVYWYQQALGLGLQFLLWYDEGEERNRGNFPPRFSGRQFPNYSSELNVNALELEDSALYLCASSLDGNSPLHFGNGTRLTVT.

The rearrangement uses TRBV6-1 and TRBJ1-2, with D unclear. This CDR3 has 18 residues. In germline, CDR1 is MNHNS, CDR2 SASEGT. The V end was cut by 2 bases, the J end by 6 bases, with 25 bases between. The CDR3, as DNA: TGTGCCAGCAGTGAAACCTTGGTTAGCGGACCTGTCGGGAATGGCTACACCTTC. This translates into CASSETLVSGPVGNGYTF.

The V call is TRBV30, the J call TRBJ1-1, with D perhaps matching TRBD1 (5 bases). CDR1 is GTSNPN, CDR2 SVGIG, per germline (reference sequence). The CDR3 runs 14 residues. Trimming cost V 8 bases and J 10 bases, with 26 bases left between them. The CDR3 reads CANVGGYSGGRAFF. CDR3 nucleotides: TGTGCCAATGTTGGGGGATATTCTGGGGGGAGAGCTTTCTTT. Full variable domain (missing parts from reference TRBV30 and TRBJ1-1): SQTIHQWPATLVQPVGSPLSLECTVEGTSNPNLYWYRQAAGRGLQLLFYSVGIGQISSEVPQNLSASRPQDRQFILSSKKLLLSDSGFYLCANVGGYSGGRAFFGQGTRLTVV.

Only a few counts were recorded for this clone. The chain carries TRBV20-1 and TRBJ2-7; maybe TRBD2 (5 bases). The CDR3 consists of 13 residues. The germline V gene has CDR1 DFQATT and CDR2 SNEGSKA (reference sequence). Between the trimmed V and J ends, which lost 3 bases and 2 bases, there was a span of 11 bases. Here the CDR3 DNA reads TGCAGTGCTAGTAGCGCGACTCCCTACGAGCAGTACTTC. This codes for CSASSATPYEQYF.

The chain joins TRBV2 to TRBJ2-1, with D possibly being TRBD1 (6 bases). The germline gives CDR1 SNHLY, CDR2 FYNNEI. The CDR3 has 11 residues. V lost 6 bases and J lost 9, with 9 bases in between. CDR3: CASRGGVEQFF. The CDR3 DNA is TGTGCCAGCAGAGGGGGTGTTGAGCAGTTCTTC. Looking up the rest from reference TRBV2 and TRBJ2-1 gives the full variable domain: EPEVTQTPSHQVTQMGQEVILRCVPISNHLYFYWYRQILGQKVEFLVSFYNNEISEKSEIFDDQFSVERPDGSNFTLKIRSTKLEDSAMYFCASRGGVEQFFGPGTRLTVL.